What follows describes a single T cell receptor beta chain. What it recognizes is unknown. From germline, CDR1 is MGHRA and CDR2 YSYEKL. Trimming removed 1 base from V and 11 bases from J; junction bases left unmatched: 15. The CDR3 totals 18 residues. The protocol was immunoSEQ multiplex PCR, while the TCRdb copy is restricted to in-frame clones and leaves out a portion. The table lists 32,000 or so clones, roughly 81% of them singletons. The record originates from a study of OX40 agonist ivuxolimab in advanced cancers. Across the whole study: Dose-escalation patients' cancers were hepatocellular carcinoma, melanoma, renal cell or head and neck cancer.

The study, taken as a whole, reports: Blood T cells, both CD4+ and CD8+, expanded clonally by week 6 at 0.1 to 3.0 mg/kg.

This chain uses TRBV4-1 with TRBJ2-3; the match to TRBD2 covers 13 bases. The sequence came from an adult with an advanced solid tumor such as melanoma, head and neck, liver or kidney cancer. Sequencing was performed on CD4+ or CD8+ T cells sorted from blood, taken in a trial of the OX40 agonist ivuxolimab. The CDR3 DNA is TGCGCCAGCAGCCAAGGGGAATTGGGACTAGCGGGGAGGGGGGGGCAGTATTTT. Translating gives CASSQGELGLAGRGGQYF.